These 11 T cell receptor beta chains came from one sample sequenced in a study of blood T cell repertoires in COVID-19. Produced via immunoSEQ multiplex PCR; TCRdb's table is partial and in-frame only. The sample has approximately 150,000 clones, under 90% seen once. Sequencing was done on a sample of PBMCs or T cells enriched from blood (not recorded which). The receptors stem from a man between 50 and 59 years old in a cohort exposed to, infected with or recovered from COVID-19 (not recorded which).

The V call is TRBV28, the J call TRBJ1-3; a weak D match, TRBD1 (6 bases). V was cut by 3 bases and J by 0 bases, with 9 bases left in between. This CDR3 has 15 amino acids. Germline V gives CDR1 MDHEN, CDR2 SYDVKM. This chain's CDR3 is CASSFRTVSGNTIYF. The CDR3 region has the DNA TGTGCCAGCAGTTTTAGGACAGTCTCTGGAAACACCATATATTTT.

The gene calls are TRBV7-8 and TRBJ1-1; TRBD1 is a possible D gene (6 bases). The CDR3 loop spans 14 amino acids. The V end was cut by 5 bases, the J end by 5 bases, with 15 bases between. The germline CDR1 and CDR2 sequences are SGHVS and FQNEAQ. DNA of the CDR3: TGTGCCAGCAGCCGCGGGGGGGCGAGAACTGAAGCTTTCTTT. This sequence encodes CASSRGGARTEAFF.

This chain uses TRBV6-2 or TRBV6-3 with TRBJ2-1; 13 bases are a match to TRBD2. CDR1 and CDR2 from the germline V gene are MNHEY and SVGEGT. The V gene end was trimmed by 0 bases and the J gene end by 2 bases; junction bases not matched to a gene: 4. CDR3 size: 18 residues. The CDR3 region is CASSYSGLAGPPYNEQFF. The DNA for the CDR3 is TGTGCCAGCAGTTACTCGGGACTAGCGGGACCCCCCTACAATGAGCAGTTCTTC.

J is TRBJ2-7 and V is TRBV15; the match to TRBD2 covers 15 bases. CDR1 is LNHNV and CDR2 is YYDKDF in the germline V gene (reference sequence). The J segment lost 7 bases and the V segment lost 5 bases, leaving 3 bases of the junction unmatched. This CDR3 has 14 amino acids. The CDR3 loop reads CATSGTSGRREQYF. CDR3 nucleotide sequence: TGTGCCACCAGCGGGACTAGCGGGAGGAGAGAGCAGTACTTC.

In this sample, this clone turned up once. The V gene is TRBV5-1, the J gene TRBJ2-7, with D perhaps TRBD1 (6 bases). Trimming took off 3 bases at V and 0 bases at J, with 10 bases between the two ends. Germline V gene lookup returns CDR1 SGHRS and CDR2 YFSETQ. The CDR3 has 14 amino acids. CDR3 bases: TGCGCCAGCAGCTCCACAGGGAGCTCCTACGAGCAGTACTTC. It encodes CASSSTGSSYEQYF.

This clone was detected once. This chain uses TRBV25-1 with TRBJ2-7; 7 bases match TRBD2. The ends lost 2 bases at V and 1 base at J; junction bases unmatched: 8. From germline, CDR1 is MGHDK and CDR2 SYGVNS. The CDR3 extends over 16 amino acids. CDR3 protein: CASSERRESRSYEQYF. DNA of the CDR3: TGTGCCAGCAGTGAAAGGCGGGAGAGTCGTTCCTACGAGCAGTACTTC.

The chain couples TRBV9 to TRBJ1-2; a possible D gene is TRBD1 (6 bases). Deletions cut 3 bases from V and 4 bases from J, with 16 bases between. There are 15 residues in the CDR3. The V gene's germline CDR1 is SGDLS and CDR2 YYNGEE. CDR3 sequence: CASSAQGSNSYGYTF. CDR3 DNA: TGTGCCAGCAGCGCCCAGGGGAGTAATAGCTATGGCTACACCTTC.

V gene TRBV10-1 combines with J gene TRBJ2-7, with 7 bases that match TRBD2. Germline V gene lookup returns CDR1 WNHNN and CDR2 SYGVQD (reference sequence). V lost 3 bases and J lost 5; bases outside the gene matches: 10. The CDR3 length is 15 residues. CDR3 in DNA: TGCGCCAGCAGTGATTTGTCGCGGGAGCGGGACGAGCAGTACTTC. It codes for CASSDLSRERDEQYF.

A few counts support this clone. The V call is TRBV4-2, the J call TRBJ2-2, with 8 bases that match TRBD2. V trimming: 2 bases; J trimming: 6 bases; junction bases outside the gene matches: 11. The CDR3 has 17 residues. Germline assignment: CDR1 LGHNA and CDR2 YNFKEQ. For the CDR3, the DNA is TGTGCCAGCAGCCAAAACTCCGGGACTAGGGGTGCCGGGGAGCTGTTTTTT. The encoded protein is CASSQNSGTRGAGELFF.

This chain links TRBV15 with TRBJ1-1; the D gene is possibly TRBD1 (5 bases). The germline V gene encodes CDR1 LNHNV and CDR2 YYDKDF (reference sequence). Trimming shortened V by 6 bases and J by 3 bases, and 14 bases separated the two germline ends. The CDR3 loop spans 14 amino acids. The CDR3 sequence is CATRSRTGDTEAFF. In DNA, the CDR3 is TGTGCCACCAGATCGCGTACGGGGGACACTGAAGCTTTCTTT.

This clone was seen a handful of times. The chain recombines TRBV18 with TRBJ2-7; 7 nucleotides match TRBD2. The CDR3 is 14 residues long. Looked up from germline, CDR1 is KGHSH and CDR2 is LQKENI. The V segment lost 4 bases and the J segment 3 bases; nucleotides outside the gene matches: 6. The DNA of the CDR3 is TGTGCCAGCTCACTTGCGGGGGAGGTCTACGAGCAGTACTTC. Its translation is CASSLAGEVYEQYF. Full variable domain (rest looked up from reference TRBV18 and TRBJ2-7): NAGVMQNPRHLVRRRGQEARLRCSPMKGHSHVYWYRQLPEEGLKFMVYLQKENIIDESGMPKERFSAEFPKEGPSILRIQQVVRGDSAAYFCASSLAGEVYEQYFGPGTRLTVT.